Presented here are 3 T cell receptor beta chains from one specimen sequenced in a study of radiation and T cells in renal cell carcinoma. The time point: baseline pretreatment blood. Treatment here: 15 Gy SBRT to primary tumor, nephrectomy 4 weeks later. The repertoire was sequenced with immunoSEQ multiplex PCR; TCRdb's copy has only in-frame clones and lacks some. The sample records about 91,000 clones, 70% to 85% being singletons. The source was blood, collected from a patient whose treatment included radiotherapy and nephrectomy. These receptors all come from a man between 60 and 75 years old with renal cell carcinoma.

This clone was observed once. The genes are TRBV5-1 and TRBJ2-7, with D hard to call. This CDR3 region has 14 residues. V was cut by 0 bases and J by 3 bases, with 10 bases left in between. Germline CDR1 reads SGHRS; CDR2 reads YFSETQ. CDR3 in DNA: TGCGCCAGCAGCTTGGGCTTTACTGTCTACGAGCAGTACTTC. Its translation is CASSLGFTVYEQYF.

V usage is TRBV6-5 and J usage is TRBJ2-1, with TRBD2 matching 9 bases. V was pared by 2 bases and J by 8 bases, with 7 bases of the junction left unmatched. Germline loops: CDR1 MNHEY, CDR2 SVGAGI. This CDR3 contains 15 residues. The DNA for the CDR3 is TGTGCCAGCAGTTACGGGCTAGCGGGATCATATGAGCAGTTCTTC. This codes for CASSYGLAGSYEQFF.

The rearrangement uses TRBV21-1 and TRBJ2-3. TRBV21-1 is flagged as a pseudogene. The CDR3 totals 14 residues. As DNA, the CDR3 is TGTGCCAGCAGCCAAAATAGGGTTTCAGGATCGCAGTATTTT. It yields the protein CASSQNRVSGSQYF.